The rows below give T cell receptor beta chains drawn from one sample of a study of T cells in localized non-small cell lung cancer. TCRdb's table, derived via immunoSEQ multiplex PCR, lists solely in-frame clones and lacks some. The table has 26,000 or so clones, less than 90% seen once; the top ten hold over 12%. The input for sequencing was peripheral blood, taken before any cancer treatment. The receptors derive from an older female donor with stage II squamous cell lung carcinoma. The CDR3 runs from the conserved cysteine through the conserved F or W. A D gene is named only where the DNA matches it firmly. Clone sizes are given selectively: once, few, many, or a class where the clone is expanded.

>TRBD1|once|TRBV30|TRBJ1-4
TGTGCCTGGAGCCGGGGACAGGCCGATACTGAAAAACTGTTTTTT
CAWSRGQADTEKLFF
>.|once|TRBV27|TRBJ1-3
TGTGCCAGCCGACCCTTGGGAGACCAGGCTGGAAACACCATATATTTT
CASRPLGDQAGNTIYF
>.|few|TRBV7-2|TRBJ1-1
TGTGCCAGCACGACAGGGAACACTGAAGCTTTCTTT
CASTTGNTEAFF
>TRBD2|few|TRBV2|TRBJ2-7
TGTGCCAGCAGTGCTAGAAGTAGCGGGAGTTGGGGCGAGCAGTACTTC
CASSARSSGSWGEQYF
>.|.|TRBV5-1|TRBJ2-3
TGCGCCAGCAGCTTGTGGGGAGGAGAAGGCACAGATACGCAGTATTTT
CASSLWGGEGTDTQYF
>.|once|TRBV28|TRBJ1-5
TGTGCCAGCAGTTCACCACGACAGCCCCAGCATTTT
CASSSPRQPQHF
>TRBD1|.|TRBV19|TRBJ2-7
TGTGCCAGTAGTATAGGGGACAGAACGGGATTATACTTC
CASSIGDRTGLYF
>.|.|TRBV7-2|TRBJ1-5
TGTGCCAGCAGCTTAGCCGGTACGCGGCCCCAGCATTTT
CASSLAGTRPQHF
>TRBD1|.|TRBV2|TRBJ1-5
TGTGCCAGCCGCCGAGAGGGGGCGCATCAGCCCCAGCATTTT
CASRREGAHQPQHF
>.|.|TRBV25-1|TRBJ2-7
TGTGCCAGCAGTGAAGTAGGGACCAACCACGAGCAGTACTTC
CASSEVGTNHEQYF
>TRBD1|once|TRBV29-1|TRBJ2-2
TGCAGCGTTGACAGGGGGATGAACACCGGGGAGCTGTTTTTT
CSVDRGMNTGELFF
>TRBD2|.|TRBV11-3|TRBJ2-1
TGTGCCAGCAGCCCGGGACTAGCGGAGACGAATGAGCAGTTCTTC
CASSPGLAETNEQFF
>TRBD1|.|TRBV27|TRBJ1-2
TGTGCCAGCAGTTTGACAGGGGGCTATGGCTACACCTTC
CASSLTGGYGYTF
>TRBD1|.|TRBV6-4|TRBJ1-2
TGTGCCAGGGGTATACAGGGGCCTCGCACCTATGGCTACACCTTC
CARGIQGPRTYGYTF
>.|.|TRBV23-1|TRBJ1-5
TGCGCCAGCAGTCAATCCGGGGGGGCCCAGCATTTT
CASSQSGGAQHF
>TRBD1|.|TRBV18|TRBJ1-4
TGTGCCAGCTCACCCCAGGGGGTCAATGAAAAACTGTTTTTT
CASSPQGVNEKLFF